This T cell receptor beta chain was sequenced during a study of blood T cell repertoires in COVID-19. Looking at the study overall: Donors in the United States, Italy and Spain gave samples during acute or convalescent COVID-19. PBMCs, B-cell-depleted T cells, or T cells provided the cDNA or gDNA that made up the material.

Libraries were prepared by immunoSEQ multiplex PCR; TCRdb keeps only in-frame clonotypes and omits some of them. In the table there are about 140,000 clones, 88% of which are singletons. The source of this sequence is a man aged 65 to 79 with acute or convalescent COVID-19. The sequencing input was peripheral blood.

This CDR3 reads CASSLQGARETQYF. CDR3 DNA: TGCGCCAGCAGCTTACAGGGGGCACGGGAGACCCAGTACTTC. This rearrangement joins TRBV5-1 to TRBJ2-5; 9 positions agree with TRBD1. The CDR3 has 14 amino acids. The J segment lost 5 bases and the V segment lost 2 bases, leaving 4 bases of the junction unmatched. Germline V gene sequence: CDR1 SGHRS, CDR2 YFSETQ. The variable domain in full, with the rest retrieved from reference TRBV5-1 and TRBJ2-5, is KAGVTQTPRYLIKTRGQQVTLSCSPISGHRSVSWYQQTPGQGLQFLFEYFSETQRNKGNFPGRFSGRQFSNSRSEMNVSTLELGDSALYLCASSLQGARETQYFGPGTRLLVL.